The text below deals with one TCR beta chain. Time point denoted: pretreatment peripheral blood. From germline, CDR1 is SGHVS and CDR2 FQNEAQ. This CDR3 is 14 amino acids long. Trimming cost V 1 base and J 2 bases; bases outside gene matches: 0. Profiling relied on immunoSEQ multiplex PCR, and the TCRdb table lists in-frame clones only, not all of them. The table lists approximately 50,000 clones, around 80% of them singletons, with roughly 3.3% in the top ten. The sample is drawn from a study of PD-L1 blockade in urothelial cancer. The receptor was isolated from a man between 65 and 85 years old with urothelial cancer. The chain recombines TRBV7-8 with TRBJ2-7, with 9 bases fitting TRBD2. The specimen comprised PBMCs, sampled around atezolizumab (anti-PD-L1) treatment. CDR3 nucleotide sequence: TGTGCCAGCAGCTTAGGCGGGAGGGCCTACGAGCAGTACTTC. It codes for CASSLGGRAYEQYF.